Sequencing of this T cell receptor beta chain was carried out in a study of blood T cells in healthy people across ages. Study-wide points: Diversity estimates from one million T cells were considered underestimates. With age, beta diversity per million T cells declined roughly linearly, significantly by roughly 40.

The sample holds a few counts of this clonotype. The target antigen is unknown. Every donor provided 8.5 to 10 milliliters of peripheral blood. Germline V lookup: CDR1 MNHNY, CDR2 SVGAGI (reference sequence). The CDR3 runs 15 residues. Trimming took 7 bases from V and 0 from J; bases not matched to a gene: 6. Primers used in a second PCR of roughly 6 to 11 cycles were a sample-barcoded 5' primer and a J-beta primer mix. Each cDNA molecule, via a template-switch adaptor with 12 random nucleotides, was tagged. TCRdb re-called the 5' RACE reads with MiXCR, one entry per CDR3 protein. The sample records approximately 730,000 distinct CDR3 sequences, less than 70% being singletons.

Sequenced material: blood. The sequence was obtained from a man aged 80 or over in good health. This sequence joins TRBV6-6 and TRBJ2-7; 10 bases line up with TRBD1. CDR3 in amino acids: CASNPRQGASYEQYF. CDR3 nucleotides: TGTGCCAGCAACCCTCGACAGGGGGCCTCCTACGAGCAGTACTTC.